This T cell receptor (beta chain) was retrieved from a study of molecular identifiers for immune sequencing clone quantification. The study, taken as a whole, reports: Even with around 1 million naive cells present, spiked Jurkat TCR RNA from one cell was reportedly detectable.

Sorting defined naive CD8 T cells as CD8+CD4-CCR7+CD45RA+. For this clonotype: What it binds is unknown.

TCR libraries were built in bulk with a published protocol and specific TCR primers. Using its own MiXCR run on the PCR reads, TCRdb lists one record per CDR3 protein. The data show hundreds of thousands of distinct CDR3 sequences, over 20% seen once. The V end lost 3 bases, the J end lost 15 bases, and 15 bases lay between the germline ends. CDR3 length equals 11 residues. Germline-derived CDR1 and CDR2 are GTSNPN and SVGIG (reference sequence). The sample consisted of naive CD8+ T cells from blood, with Jurkat cell RNA spiked in. Subset meaning: FACS-sorted CD8+CD4-CCR7+CD45RA+ naive T cells. The rearrangement links TRBV30 to TRBJ1-3, with D hard to call. The source of this sequence is a human donor in good health. Some libraries in this study had Jurkat cell RNA spiked in. CDR3 region: CAWRQLETPYF. The CDR3 nucleotides are TGTGCCTGGAGGCAATTGGAAACACCATATTTT.